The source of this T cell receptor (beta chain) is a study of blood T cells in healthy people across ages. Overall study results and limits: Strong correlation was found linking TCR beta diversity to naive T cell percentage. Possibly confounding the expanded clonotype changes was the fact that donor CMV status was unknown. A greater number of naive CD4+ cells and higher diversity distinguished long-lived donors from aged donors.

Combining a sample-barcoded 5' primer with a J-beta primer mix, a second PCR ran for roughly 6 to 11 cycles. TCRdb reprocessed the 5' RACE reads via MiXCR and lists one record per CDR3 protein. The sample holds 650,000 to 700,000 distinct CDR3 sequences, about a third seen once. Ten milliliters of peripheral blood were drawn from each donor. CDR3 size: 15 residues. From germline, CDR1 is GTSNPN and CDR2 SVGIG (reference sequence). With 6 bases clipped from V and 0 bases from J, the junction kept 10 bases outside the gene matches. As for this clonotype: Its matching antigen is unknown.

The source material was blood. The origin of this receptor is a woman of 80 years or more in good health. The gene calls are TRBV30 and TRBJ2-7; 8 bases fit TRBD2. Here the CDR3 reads CACRPAAGGSYEQYF. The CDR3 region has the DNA TGTGCCTGCCGTCCAGCCGCGGGGGGCTCCTACGAGCAGTACTTC. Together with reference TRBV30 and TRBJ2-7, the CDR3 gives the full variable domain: SQTIHQWPATLVQPVGSPLSLECTVEGTSNPNLYWYRQAAGRGLQLLFYSVGIGQISSEVPQNLSASRPQDRQFILSSKKLLLSDSGFYLCACRPAAGGSYEQYFGPGTRLTVT.